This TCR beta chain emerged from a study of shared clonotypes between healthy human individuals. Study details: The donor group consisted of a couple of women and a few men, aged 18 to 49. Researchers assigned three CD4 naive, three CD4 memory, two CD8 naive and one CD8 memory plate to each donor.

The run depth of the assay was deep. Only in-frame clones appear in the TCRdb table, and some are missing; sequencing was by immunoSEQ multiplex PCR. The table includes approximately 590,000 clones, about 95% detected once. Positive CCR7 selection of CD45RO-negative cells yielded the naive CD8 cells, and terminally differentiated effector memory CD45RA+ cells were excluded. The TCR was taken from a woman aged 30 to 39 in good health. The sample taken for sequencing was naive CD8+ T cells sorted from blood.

The CDR3: CAWRGTNYNEQFF. The CDR3 nucleotides read TGTGCCTGGAGGGGGACTAACTACAATGAGCAGTTCTTC. The chain couples TRBV30 to TRBJ2-1; 7 bases fit TRBD2. This CDR3 spans 13 amino acids. Germline V gene data show CDR1 as GTSNPN and CDR2 as SVGIG (reference sequence). With V trimmed by 3 bases and J by 3 bases, 2 bases remained unmatched.